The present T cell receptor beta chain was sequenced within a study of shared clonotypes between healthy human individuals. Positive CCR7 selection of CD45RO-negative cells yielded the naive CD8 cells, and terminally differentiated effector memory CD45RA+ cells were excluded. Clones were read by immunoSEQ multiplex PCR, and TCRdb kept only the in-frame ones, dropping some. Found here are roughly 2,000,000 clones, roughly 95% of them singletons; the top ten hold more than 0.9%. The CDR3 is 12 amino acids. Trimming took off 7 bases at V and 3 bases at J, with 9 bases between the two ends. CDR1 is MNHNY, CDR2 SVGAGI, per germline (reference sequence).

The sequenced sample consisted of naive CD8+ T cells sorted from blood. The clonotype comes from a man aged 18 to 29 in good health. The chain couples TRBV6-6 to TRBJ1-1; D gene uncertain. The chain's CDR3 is CASTPLDTEAFF. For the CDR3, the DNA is TGTGCCAGCACCCCACTCGACACTGAAGCTTTCTTT.